This T cell receptor beta chain was captured by sequencing in a study of response to subunit inactivated influenza vaccine (dated by TCRdb to 2016 to 2019). Describing the broader study: The study used deep quantitative T cell receptor repertoire profiling to track responses to a trivalent subunit inactivated influenza vaccine.

A note on this clonotype: What this receptor recognizes is not known. It has no much larger one-base neighbor in the sample; base qualities were not kept.

CDR3 length: 14 amino acids, cysteine to phenylalanine. The read is trimmed to its CDR3 DNA, 42 bases read in frame from base 1. Ends trimmed: V by 5 bases, J by 7 bases; bases unmatched to a gene: 9. Based on the germline V gene, the CDR1 and CDR2 sequences are MNHEY and SVGEGT. In light of the paper, this sample's time point label describes: around 47 days after influenza vaccine administration. Here is what the overall study found, with its caveats: The authors suggested that each seasonal influenza vaccination may recruit only a limited number of new T cells.

The method was RT-PCR. The reads were generated on an Illumina HiSeq 2500. TCRdb handled the public reads itself, with Q25 trimming in fastp and clone calling in MiXCR, and kept productive beta chains. Entries are consolidated by CDR3 protein sequence, retaining the most common genes and DNA. The table for this sample lists about 160,000 distinct CDR3 sequences; approximately 10% of them were counted only once. The top ten clonotypes cover 9.5% to 15% of the sample. The sequencing here drew on non-naive T cells sorted from PBMCs, taken about 6 weeks after vaccination. The cell subset or site label of this sample denotes: memory T cell fraction. The chain couples TRBV6-2 or TRBV6-3 to TRBJ2-5; the central 8 bases match TRBD2. The sequence came from a man aged 50 to 59 who received an inactivated influenza vaccine. Donor details come from another sample of the same person, matched by shared clones. The CDR3 in this case is CASSRSAGEATQYF. The nucleotides read TGTGCCAGCAGTAGATCAGCGGGGGAAGCGACCCAGTACTTC.